The rows below give T cell receptor beta chains drawn from one sample of a study of ipilimumab plus nivolumab after autologous stem cell transplantation. Data came from immunoSEQ multiplex PCR; TCRdb stores just in-frame clones and leaves some out. The sample holds 15,000 or so clones, over 60% seen once. The material was PBMCs, obtained in a trial of ipilimumab plus nivolumab as post-transplant consolidation. The receptor source for this set is a male donor with diffuse large B-cell lymphoma. The CDR3 runs from the conserved cysteine through the conserved F or W. Each record gives: J gene, D gene, clone size, V gene, CDR3 length, CDR3 protein, CDR3 DNA. The D gene is left open where the match is weak. Rows give clone size only sometimes, using once, few, many, or a class for an expanded clone.

TRBJ2-3,TRBD2,.,TRBV9,15,CASNLAGGRTDTQYF,TGTGCCAGCAACTTAGCGGGGGGCCGCACAGATACGCAGTATTTT
TRBJ1-2,.,.,TRBV11-2,14,CASSLSGTTYGYTF,TGTGCCAGCAGCCTATCCGGGACGACCTATGGCTACACCTTC
TRBJ2-5,.,.,TRBV19,14,CASRSHGTQETQYF,TGTGCCAGTAGAAGCCACGGGACGCAAGAGACCCAGTACTTC
TRBJ1-3,.,.,TRBV5-1,14,CASSSGGTGNTIYF,TGCGCCAGCAGCTCCGGCGGCACTGGAAACACCATATATTTT
TRBJ2-7,.,once,TRBV27,14,CASSFRTGTYEQYF,TGTGCCAGCAGTTTTCGGACTGGAACCTACGAGCAGTACTTC
TRBJ2-7,.,.,TRBV7-8,12,CASSSQTGFLYF,TGTGCCAGCAGCTCGCAAACAGGGTTTTTGTACTTC
TRBJ2-3,TRBD2,few,TRBV5-1,15,CASNREGPSTDTQYF,TGCGCCAGCAACCGGGAGGGACCAAGCACAGATACGCAGTATTTT
TRBJ1-3,.,.,TRBV5-1,13,CASSFGGIDTIYF,TGCGCCAGCAGCTTCGGAGGGATAGACACCATATATTTT
TRBJ2-3,.,few,TRBV11-2,15,CASSPRQIPTDTQYF,TGTGCCAGCAGCCCCAGACAGATACCCACAGATACGCAGTATTTT
TRBJ1-1,.,medium-sized,TRBV5-1,15,CASSLASGSGTEAFF,TGCGCCAGCAGCTTGGCATCAGGCTCGGGTACTGAAGCTTTCTTT
TRBJ1-3,.,large,TRBV2,15,CASSEGLNSGNTIYF,TGTGCCAGCAGTGAAGGGTTAAACTCTGGAAACACCATATATTTT